The 16 T cell receptor beta chains reported below all come from one sample, sequenced in a study of response to subunit inactivated influenza vaccine (dated 2018 in TCRdb). Library preparation was by RT-PCR. Data came from an Illumina HiSeq 2500. TCRdb redid the processing of the public reads, applying fastp at Q25 and MiXCR, and retained in-frame beta chains. Rows with a matching CDR3 protein are joined into one entry that keeps the most common DNA and genes. The sample table lists around 760,000 distinct CDR3 sequences, 11% to 15% of them with a count of one. The ten largest clones add up to 5.5% to 7% of the sample. The input for sequencing was PBMCs from blood, taken around two weeks before vaccination. The receptors come from a man in his forties or fifties who received an inactivated influenza vaccine. Donor details come from another sample of the same person, matched by shared clones.

This clonotype was seen more than once but under ten times. The gene calls are TRBV7-3 and TRBJ2-3; maybe TRBD1 (7 bases). Deletions cut 4 bases from V and 3 bases from J, with 17 bases between. The CDR3 is made up of 16 amino acids. CDR1 is SGHTA and CDR2 is FQGTGA in the germline V gene. The CDR3 nucleotides read TGTGCCAGCAGCTATACGACTAGACAGGGAACAGATACGCAGTATTTT. Amino acids: CASSYTTRQGTDTQYF.

This clonotype turned up a few times. CDR3 sequence (DNA): TGTGCCAGCAGCTCGGGAGGGGGAAGGCAGTTCTTC. Translation: CASSSGGGRQFF. The chain couples TRBV2 to TRBJ2-1; TRBD2 aligns across 8 bases. The CDR3 has 12 amino acids. Germline V lookup: CDR1 SNHLY, CDR2 FYNNEI. The J segment lost 12 bases and the V segment lost 6 bases, leaving 7 bases of the junction unmatched.

The chain recombines TRBV20-1 with TRBJ2-2, with a possible D match to TRBD2 (6 bases). Germline-derived CDR1 and CDR2 are DFQATT and SNEGSKA (reference sequence). This CDR3 is 18 amino acids long. V was trimmed by 3 bases and J by 2 bases, leaving 22 bases between them. In DNA form, the CDR3 reads TGCAGTGCTAGGGGCCCAAGTGGACGGGAGATTAACACCGGGGAGCTGTTTTTT. As protein: CSARGPSGREINTGELFF.

In its sample, this clonotype was seen a few times. The genes are TRBV20-1 and TRBJ2-7; 13 positions agree with TRBD2. Germline CDR1 DFQATT, CDR2 SNEGSKA (reference sequence). The V gene end was trimmed by 4 bases and the J gene end by 2 bases; junction bases not matched to a gene: 2. The CDR3 runs 14 residues. The CDR3 bases are TGCAGTGCTACCGGGACTAGCGGGGCCTACGAGCAGTACTTC. Translation: CSATGTSGAYEQYF.

At least ten counts were recorded for this clonotype. CDR3 nucleotide sequence: TGTGCCAGCAGAGACCCCAACGAAAAACTGTTTTTT. Protein product: CASRDPNEKLFF. The rearrangement links TRBV6-5 to TRBJ1-4; D not resolved. Germline CDR1 MNHEY, CDR2 SVGAGI. This CDR3 region has 12 residues. With 6 bases removed from V and 8 bases from J, the gap between germline ends came to 10 bases.

There are many counts of this clonotype. The CDR3, as DNA: TGCAGCGTTGGACAGGGCAATCAGCCCCAGCATTTT. Translated, it gives CSVGQGNQPQHF. The chain links TRBV29-1 to TRBJ1-5; TRBD1 might be the D (6 bases). The germline CDR1 and CDR2 sequences are SQVTM and ANQGSEA. Between the trimmed V and J ends, which lost 4 bases and 2 bases, there was a span of 6 bases. The CDR3 has 12 amino acids.

The V call is TRBV7-2, the J call TRBJ2-1; the D is unclear. CDR3 length: 15 residues. V lost 5 bases and J 0 bases, leaving 11 bases between the germline ends. Germline V gene lookup returns CDR1 SGHTA and CDR2 FQGNSA. In nucleotides, the CDR3 is TGTGCCAGCAGCCCTGTCTCGTTCTCCTACAATGAGCAGTTCTTC. Amino acid sequence: CASSPVSFSYNEQFF. Looking up the rest from reference TRBV7-2 and TRBJ2-1 gives the full variable domain: GAGVSQSPSNKVTEKGKDVELRCDPISGHTALYWYRQSLGQGLEFLIYFQGNSAPDKSGLPSDRFSAERTGGSVSTLTIQRTQQEDSAVYLCASSPVSFSYNEQFFGPGTRLTVL.

The table lists this clonotype with a few counts. The gene calls are TRBV6-1 and TRBJ1-1; D remains unclear. The germline V and J ends were trimmed by 7 bases and 0 bases, with 12 bases remaining between them. CDR3 size: 14 residues. The V gene's germline CDR1 is MNHNS and CDR2 SASEGT. CDR3 nucleotide sequence: TGTGCCAGCATCCAAAGGGAAGTGAACACTGAAGCTTTCTTT. Amino acid sequence: CASIQREVNTEAFF.

The chain recombines TRBV6-1 with TRBJ2-1, with D possibly matching TRBD2 (5 bases). Trimming removed 4 bases from V and 0 bases from J, with 13 bases in between. Germline CDR1 is MNHNS and CDR2 is SASEGT. This CDR3 is built from 16 residues. The CDR3 spells CASSVGWRSSYNEQFF. Here the CDR3 DNA reads TGTGCCAGCAGTGTCGGATGGAGGAGCTCCTACAATGAGCAGTTCTTC.

In its sample, this clonotype was seen a few times. The chain carries TRBV12-3 or TRBV12-4 and TRBJ2-3; TRBD2 aligns across 13 bases. Trimming at V came to 5 bases and at J to 4 bases, leaving 6 bases not matched to a gene. This CDR3 contains 16 residues. CDR3 amino acids: CASSRTSGGFADTQYF. The DNA of the CDR3 is TGTGCCAGCAGTCGGACTAGCGGGGGTTTCGCAGATACGCAGTATTTT.

The sample holds a few counts of this clonotype. The gene calls are TRBV12-3 or TRBV12-4 and TRBJ2-1; unclear D gene. This CDR3 spans 13 amino acids. Trimming pared 5 bases from V and 9 bases from J, leaving 14 bases between. The CDR3 loop reads CASSALAGGEQFF. CDR3 DNA sequence: TGTGCCAGCAGTGCTTTAGCAGGCGGTGAGCAGTTCTTC.

This clonotype was seen a handful of times. The chain joins TRBV11-2 to TRBJ2-3, with 10 bases lining up with TRBD2. With V trimmed by 0 bases and J by 2 bases, 8 bases remained unmatched. The germline CDR1 and CDR2 sequences are SGHAT and FQNNGV. The CDR3 runs 18 residues. In nucleotides, the CDR3 is TGTGCCAGCAGCTTAGACGGAAAAGCGGGGGGGTACACAGATACGCAGTATTTT. Its translation: CASSLDGKAGGYTDTQYF.

This clonotype was counted only a few times. The CDR3 is CASSKGGGWSTGELFF. The CDR3 nucleotides read TGTGCCAGCAGCAAAGGTGGGGGCTGGAGCACCGGGGAGCTGTTTTTT. This chain uses TRBV21-1 with TRBJ2-2; TRBD1, the table's D call, lacks a check against the DNA. TRBV21-1 is noted as a pseudogene. The CDR3 length is 16 residues.

There are a few counts of this clonotype. The chain couples TRBV5-1 to TRBJ2-1, with TRBD1 matching over 7 bases. The J segment lost 7 bases and the V segment lost 5 bases, leaving 12 bases of the junction unmatched. This CDR3 contains 15 residues. CDR1 and CDR2 from the germline V gene are SGHRS and YFSETQ. The CDR3 region is CASSQRPGQPNEQFF. The CDR3 DNA is TGCGCCAGCAGTCAGAGACCGGGACAGCCTAATGAGCAGTTCTTC. Full variable domain (rest looked up from reference TRBV5-1 and TRBJ2-1): KAGVTQTPRYLIKTRGQQVTLSCSPISGHRSVSWYQQTPGQGLQFLFEYFSETQRNKGNFPGRFSGRQFSNSRSEMNVSTLELGDSALYLCASSQRPGQPNEQFFGPGTRLTVL.

The V and J genes are TRBV12-3 or TRBV12-4 and TRBJ1-4; TRBD1 matches 8 bases. V lost 6 bases to trimming and J lost 4 bases; unmatched junction nucleotides: 7. This CDR3 has 15 amino acids. CDR3 residues: CASRTAGGYNEKLFF. DNA for the CDR3: TGTGCCAGCAGAACCGCAGGGGGCTATAATGAAAAACTGTTTTTT.

This chain uses TRBV5-5 with TRBJ1-2, with TRBD1 identical over 9 bases. Germline trimming cut 4 bases from V and 8 bases from J; bases unmatched to any gene: 12. Germline lookup yields CDR1 SGHKS and CDR2 YYEKEE (reference sequence). CDR3 length: 15 residues. The CDR3 loop reads CASSPGQGSSKGYTF. In nucleotides, the CDR3 is TGTGCCAGCAGCCCAGGACAGGGGAGTTCTAAGGGCTACACCTTC.